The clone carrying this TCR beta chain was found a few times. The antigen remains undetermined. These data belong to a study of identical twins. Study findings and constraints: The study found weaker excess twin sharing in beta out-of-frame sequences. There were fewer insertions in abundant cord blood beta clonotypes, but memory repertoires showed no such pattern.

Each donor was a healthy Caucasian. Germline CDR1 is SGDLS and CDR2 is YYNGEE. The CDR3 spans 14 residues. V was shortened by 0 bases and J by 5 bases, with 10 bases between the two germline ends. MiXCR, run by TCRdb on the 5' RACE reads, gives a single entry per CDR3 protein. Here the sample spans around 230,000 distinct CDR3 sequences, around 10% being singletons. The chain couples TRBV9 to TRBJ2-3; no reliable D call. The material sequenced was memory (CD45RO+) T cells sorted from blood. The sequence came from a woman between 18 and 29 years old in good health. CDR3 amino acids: CASSVASLLDTQYF. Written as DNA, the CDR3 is TGTGCCAGCAGCGTAGCTTCCCTTTTAGATACGCAGTATTTT.